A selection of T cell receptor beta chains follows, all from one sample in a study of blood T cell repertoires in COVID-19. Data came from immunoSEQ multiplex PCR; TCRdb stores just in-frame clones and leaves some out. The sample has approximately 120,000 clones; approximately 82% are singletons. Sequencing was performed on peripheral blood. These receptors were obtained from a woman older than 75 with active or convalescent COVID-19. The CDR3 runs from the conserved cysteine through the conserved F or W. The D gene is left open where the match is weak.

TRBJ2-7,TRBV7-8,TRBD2,CASSLGGRADEQYF
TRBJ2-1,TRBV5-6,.,CASSLPRQVPNEQFF
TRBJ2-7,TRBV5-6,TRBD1,CASSYGTGLTLGEQYF
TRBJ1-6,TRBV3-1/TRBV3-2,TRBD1,CASSQAMAGGGSPLHF
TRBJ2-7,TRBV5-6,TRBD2,CASSTGLADYEQYF
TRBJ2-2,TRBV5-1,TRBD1,CASSGGTGVIGELFF
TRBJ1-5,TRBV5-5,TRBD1,CASSLRDTGTGFQPQHF
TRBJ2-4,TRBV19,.,CATTDSKNIQYF
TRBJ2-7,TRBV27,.,CASSRDFRGASYEQYF
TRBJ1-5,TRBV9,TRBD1,CASSTSDRVNQPQHF
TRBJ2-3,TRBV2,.,CASRIAGTDTQYF
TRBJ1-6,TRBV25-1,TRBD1,CASSDRTGGNSPLHF
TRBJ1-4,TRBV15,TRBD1,CATSRYGQGTEEKLFF
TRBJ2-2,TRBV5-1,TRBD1,CASSSIQGARGTGELFF
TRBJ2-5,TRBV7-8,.,CASSFSRGDETQYF
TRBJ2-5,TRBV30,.,CAWSVMGGQETQYF
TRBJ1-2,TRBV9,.,CASSVATQGAYGYTF
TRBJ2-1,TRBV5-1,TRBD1,CASSPGQGYNEQFF
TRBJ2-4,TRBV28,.,CASSFLSVQYF
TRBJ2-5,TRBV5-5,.,CASSLVGGQETQYF
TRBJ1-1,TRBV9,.,CASSGRQDLVPEAFF
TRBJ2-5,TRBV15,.,CATSRDGGGGETQYF
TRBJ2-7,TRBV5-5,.,CASSPTRNYEQYF
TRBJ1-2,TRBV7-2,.,CASSLDPTYSPYGYTF
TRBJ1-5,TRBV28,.,CASSRGYYSNQPQHF
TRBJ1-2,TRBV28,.,CASSLGGAWGYTF
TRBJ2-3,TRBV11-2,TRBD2,CASSLGGGPTDTQYF
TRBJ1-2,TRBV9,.,CASSVRGNGLNGYTF
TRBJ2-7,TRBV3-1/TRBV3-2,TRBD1,CASSRPGTGGAGEQYF
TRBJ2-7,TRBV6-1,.,CASSEGAEPYEQYF
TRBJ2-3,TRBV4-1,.,CASSQEGQGSDTQYF
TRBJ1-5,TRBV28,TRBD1,CASNQGGQGRGYSNQPQHF
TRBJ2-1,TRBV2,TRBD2,CASSDRGVLYNEQFF
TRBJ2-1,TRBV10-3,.,CATKIGTGPYNEQFF
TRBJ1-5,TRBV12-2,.,CASRLATGFGQPQHF
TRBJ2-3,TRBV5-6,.,CASSLRRGASSTDTQYF
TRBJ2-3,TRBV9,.,CASSADSTDTQYF
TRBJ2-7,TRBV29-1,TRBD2,CSVIKTSGSASYEQYF
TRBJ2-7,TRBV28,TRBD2,CASSFGGAGGPYEQYF
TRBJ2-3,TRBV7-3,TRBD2,CASSPNLGGGADTQYF
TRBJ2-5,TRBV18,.,CASSPSSAGLQETQYF
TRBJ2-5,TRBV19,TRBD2,CASSMRLAGQEKTQYF
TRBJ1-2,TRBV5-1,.,CASSVQGLNYGYTF
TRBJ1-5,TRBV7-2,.,CASSLGTSPTPQHF
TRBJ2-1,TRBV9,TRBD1,CASSVGTGDSRDNEQFF
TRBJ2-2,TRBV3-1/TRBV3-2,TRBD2,CASSPRGLAGGGNTGELFF
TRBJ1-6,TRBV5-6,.,CASSLRVNSPLHF
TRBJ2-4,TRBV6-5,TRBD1,CASIGQGLNIQYF
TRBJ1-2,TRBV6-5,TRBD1,CASRTWGQGGGYTF
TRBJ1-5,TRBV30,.,CAWSVGPDQPQHF
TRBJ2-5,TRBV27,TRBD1,CASSLGQGGETQYF
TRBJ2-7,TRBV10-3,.,CAISNSGTGTYEQYF
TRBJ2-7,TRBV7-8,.,CASTPAIGVSYEQYF